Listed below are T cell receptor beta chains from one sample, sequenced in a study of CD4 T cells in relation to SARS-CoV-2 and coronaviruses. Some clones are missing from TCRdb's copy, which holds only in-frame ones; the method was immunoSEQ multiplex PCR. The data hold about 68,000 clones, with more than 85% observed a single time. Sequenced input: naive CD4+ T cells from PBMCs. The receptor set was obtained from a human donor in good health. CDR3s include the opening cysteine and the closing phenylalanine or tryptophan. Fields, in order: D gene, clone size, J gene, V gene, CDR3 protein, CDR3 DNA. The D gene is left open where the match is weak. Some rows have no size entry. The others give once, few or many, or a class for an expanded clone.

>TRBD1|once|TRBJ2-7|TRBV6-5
CASGKASGTAVEQYF
TGTGCCAGCGGAAAGGCTTCCGGGACAGCGGTCGAGCAGTACTTC
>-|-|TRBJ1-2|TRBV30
CAWSSRAGYGYTF
TGTGCCTGGAGTAGTAGGGCGGGATATGGCTACACCTTC
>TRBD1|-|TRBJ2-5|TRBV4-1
CASSRDRGGETQYF
TGCGCCAGCAGCCGAGACAGGGGTGGGGAGACCCAGTACTTC
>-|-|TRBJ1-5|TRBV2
CASSEAWSDQPQHF
TGTGCCAGCAGTGAAGCGTGGTCGGATCAGCCCCAGCATTTT
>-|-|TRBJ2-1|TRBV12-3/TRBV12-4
CASLGDGYEQFF
TGTGCCAGCCTCGGGGACGGCTATGAGCAGTTCTTC
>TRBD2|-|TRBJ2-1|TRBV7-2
CASSISRNRRGGYNEQFF
TGTGCCAGCAGTATCTCTAGGAATCGCCGGGGGGGGTACAATGAGCAGTTCTTC
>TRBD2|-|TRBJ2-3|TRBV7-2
CASSALAVTDTQYF
TGTGCCAGCAGCGCGCTAGCGGTCACAGATACGCAGTATTTT
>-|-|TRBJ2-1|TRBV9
CASSPPQGLEQFF
TGTGCCAGCAGCCCCCCGCAGGGGCTTGAGCAGTTCTTC
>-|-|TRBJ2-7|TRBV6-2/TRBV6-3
CASSRGSYEQYF
TGTGCCAGCAGCCGGGGGTCGTACGAGCAGTACTTC
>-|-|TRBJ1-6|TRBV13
CASSLGGGGSPLHF
TGTGCCAGCAGCTTAGGAGGGGGTGGTTCACCCCTCCACTTT
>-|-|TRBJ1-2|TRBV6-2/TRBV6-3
CASSYAARVFGYTF
TGTGCCAGCAGTTACGCGGCCAGGGTTTTTGGCTACACCTTC
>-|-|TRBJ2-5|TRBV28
CASRRQVEETQYF
TGTGCCAGCAGGAGACAGGTGGAAGAGACCCAGTACTTC
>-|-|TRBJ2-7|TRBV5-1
CASSLAKGVGEQYF
TGCGCCAGCAGCTTGGCCAAGGGGGTTGGCGAGCAGTACTTC
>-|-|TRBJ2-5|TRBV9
CASSGGLSQETQYF
TGTGCCAGCAGCGGCGGACTGTCTCAAGAGACCCAGTACTTC
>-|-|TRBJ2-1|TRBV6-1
CASSEVVNTYNEQFF
TGTGCCAGCAGTGAAGTGGTCAATACGTACAATGAGCAGTTCTTC
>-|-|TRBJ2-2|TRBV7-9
CASSLSRAGELFF
TGTGCCAGCAGCTTAAGCCGCGCCGGGGAGCTGTTTTTT
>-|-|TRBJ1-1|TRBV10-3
CAISPFTGLNTEAFF
TGTGCCATCAGTCCGTTTACAGGCCTGAACACTGAAGCTTTCTTT
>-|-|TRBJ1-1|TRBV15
CATSRGGSANTEAFF
TGTGCCACCAGCAGAGGGGGATCTGCGAACACTGAAGCTTTCTTT
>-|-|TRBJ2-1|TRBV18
CASSPSFYDAQFF
TGTGCCAGCTCACCCTCCTTTTATGATGCGCAGTTCTTC
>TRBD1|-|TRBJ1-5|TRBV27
CASTRTGGTNQPQHF
TGTGCCAGCACGAGGACAGGGGGGACCAATCAGCCCCAGCATTTT
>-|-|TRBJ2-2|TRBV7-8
CASSLAGFPGELFF
TGTGCCAGCAGCTTAGCCGGGTTTCCCGGGGAGCTGTTTTTT
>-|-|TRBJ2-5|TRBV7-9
CASSLVPEETQYF
TGTGCCAGCAGCTTAGTCCCCGAAGAGACCCAGTACTTC
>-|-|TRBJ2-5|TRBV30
CAWGVGGQETQYF
TGTGCCTGGGGGGTGGGGGGACAAGAGACCCAGTACTTC
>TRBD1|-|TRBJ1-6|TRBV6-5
CASRGTGNSPLHF
TGTGCCAGCAGGGGGACAGGGAATTCACCCCTCCACTTT
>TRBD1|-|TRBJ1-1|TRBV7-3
CASSFDRDTEAFF
TGTGCCAGCAGCTTCGACAGGGACACTGAAGCTTTCTTT
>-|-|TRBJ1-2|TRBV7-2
CASSKGELNYGYTF
TGTGCCAGCAGCAAAGGGGAGCTTAACTATGGCTACACCTTC
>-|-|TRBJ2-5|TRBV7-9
CASSLALPETQYF
TGTGCCAGCAGCTTAGCCCTCCCAGAGACCCAGTACTTC
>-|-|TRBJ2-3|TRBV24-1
CATSDPVTDTQYF
TGTGCCACCAGTGACCCGGTCACAGATACGCAGTATTTT
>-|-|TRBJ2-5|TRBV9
CASSVWYF
TGTGCCAGCAGCGTATGGTACTTC
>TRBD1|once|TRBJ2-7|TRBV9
CASSVNEDRSYEQYF
TGTGCCAGCAGCGTAAACGAGGACAGGTCCTACGAGCAGTACTTC